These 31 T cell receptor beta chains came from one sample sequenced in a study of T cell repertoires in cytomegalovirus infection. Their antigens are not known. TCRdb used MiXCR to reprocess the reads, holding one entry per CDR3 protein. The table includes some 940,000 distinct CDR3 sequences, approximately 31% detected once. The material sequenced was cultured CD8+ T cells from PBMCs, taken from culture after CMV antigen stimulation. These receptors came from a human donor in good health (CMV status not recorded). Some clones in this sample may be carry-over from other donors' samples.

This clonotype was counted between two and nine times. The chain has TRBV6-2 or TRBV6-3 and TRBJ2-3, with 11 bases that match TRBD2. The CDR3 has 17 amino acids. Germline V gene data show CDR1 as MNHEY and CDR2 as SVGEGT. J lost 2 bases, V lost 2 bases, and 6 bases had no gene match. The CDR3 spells CASSYSTSGGFTDTQYF. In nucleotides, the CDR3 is TGTGCCAGCAGTTACAGTACTAGCGGGGGATTCACAGATACGCAGTATTTT.

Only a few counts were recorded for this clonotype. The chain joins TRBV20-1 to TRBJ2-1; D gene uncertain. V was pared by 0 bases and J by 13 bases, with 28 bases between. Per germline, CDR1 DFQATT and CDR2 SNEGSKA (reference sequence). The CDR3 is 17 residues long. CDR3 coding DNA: TGCAGTGCTAGAGATTCGCGAAATCCCCGGACCGCTTTATTACAGTTCTTC. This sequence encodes CSARDSRNPRTALLQFF.

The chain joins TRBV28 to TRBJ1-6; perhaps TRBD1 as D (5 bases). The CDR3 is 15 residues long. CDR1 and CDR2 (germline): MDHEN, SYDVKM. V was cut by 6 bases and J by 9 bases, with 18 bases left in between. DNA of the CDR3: TGTGCCAGCAGCCACGGAGTCCCAAGGGGTTCACCCCTCCACTTT. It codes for CASSHGVPRGSPLHF.

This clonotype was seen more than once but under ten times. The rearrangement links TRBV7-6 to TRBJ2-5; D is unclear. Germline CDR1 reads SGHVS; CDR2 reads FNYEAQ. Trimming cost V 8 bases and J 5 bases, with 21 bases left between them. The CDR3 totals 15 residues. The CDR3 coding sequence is TGTGCCAGCCGCCCCGGGCTAGATGATTCCGAGACCCAGTACTTC. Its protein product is CASRPGLDDSETQYF.

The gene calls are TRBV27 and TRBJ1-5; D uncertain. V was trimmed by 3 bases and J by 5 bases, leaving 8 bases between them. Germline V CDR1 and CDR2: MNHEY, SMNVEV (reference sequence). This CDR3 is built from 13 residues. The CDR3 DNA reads TGTGCCAGCAGTTTTAGCCGGGATCAGCCCCAGCATTTT. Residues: CASSFSRDQPQHF.

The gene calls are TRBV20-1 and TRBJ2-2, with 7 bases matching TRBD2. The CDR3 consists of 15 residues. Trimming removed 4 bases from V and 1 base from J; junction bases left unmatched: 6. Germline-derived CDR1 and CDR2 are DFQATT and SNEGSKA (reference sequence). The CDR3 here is CSAISLAENTGELFF. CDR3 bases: TGCAGTGCTATAAGCCTAGCGGAGAACACCGGGGAGCTGTTTTTT.

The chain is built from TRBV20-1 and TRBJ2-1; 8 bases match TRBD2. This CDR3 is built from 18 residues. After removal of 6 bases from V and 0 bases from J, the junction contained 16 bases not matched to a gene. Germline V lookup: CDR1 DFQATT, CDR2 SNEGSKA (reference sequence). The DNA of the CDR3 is TGCAGTGCGCACCGTGAAAGCGGGGGCCTAAGCTCCTACAATGAGCAGTTCTTC. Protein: CSAHRESGGLSSYNEQFF.

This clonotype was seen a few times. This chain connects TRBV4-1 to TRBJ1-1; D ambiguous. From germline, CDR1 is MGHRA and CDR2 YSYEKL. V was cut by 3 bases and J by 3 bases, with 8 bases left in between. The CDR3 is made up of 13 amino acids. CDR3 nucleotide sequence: TGCGCCAGCAGCCACCCTCTAGACACTGAAGCTTTCTTT. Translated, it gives CASSHPLDTEAFF.

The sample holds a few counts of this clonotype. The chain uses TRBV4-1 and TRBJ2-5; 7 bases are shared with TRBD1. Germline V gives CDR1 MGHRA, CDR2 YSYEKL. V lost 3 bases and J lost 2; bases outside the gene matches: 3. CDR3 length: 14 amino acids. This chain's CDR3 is CASSQDRPQETQYF. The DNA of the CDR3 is TGCGCCAGCAGCCAGGACAGGCCACAAGAGACCCAGTACTTC.

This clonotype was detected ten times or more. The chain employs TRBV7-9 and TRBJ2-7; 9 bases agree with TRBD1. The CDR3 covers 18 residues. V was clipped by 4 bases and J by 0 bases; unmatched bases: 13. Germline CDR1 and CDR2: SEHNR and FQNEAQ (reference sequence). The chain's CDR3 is CASSSGTGPSVGSYEQYF. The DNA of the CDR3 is TGTGCCAGCAGCTCCGGGACAGGGCCTTCGGTAGGCTCCTACGAGCAGTACTTC.

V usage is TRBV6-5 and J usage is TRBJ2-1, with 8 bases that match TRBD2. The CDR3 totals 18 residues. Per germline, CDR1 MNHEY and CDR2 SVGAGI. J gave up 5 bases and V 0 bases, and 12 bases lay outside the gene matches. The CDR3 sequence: CASSYSGLTGGENNEQFF. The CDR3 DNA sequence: TGTGCCAGCAGTTACTCGGGCTTGACGGGGGGGGAAAACAATGAGCAGTTCTTC.

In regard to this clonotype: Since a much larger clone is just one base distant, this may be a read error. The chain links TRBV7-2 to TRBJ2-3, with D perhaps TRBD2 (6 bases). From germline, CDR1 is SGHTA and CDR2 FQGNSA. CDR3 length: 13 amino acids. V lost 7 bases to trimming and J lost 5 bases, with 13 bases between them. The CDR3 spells CASKLGGLDTQYF. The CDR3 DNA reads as TGTGCCAGCAAACTGGGGGGATTAGATACGCAGTATTTT.

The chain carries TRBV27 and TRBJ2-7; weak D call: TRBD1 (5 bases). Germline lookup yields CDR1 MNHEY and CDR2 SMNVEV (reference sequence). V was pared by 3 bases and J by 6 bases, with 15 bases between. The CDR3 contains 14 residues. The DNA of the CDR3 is TGTGCCAGCAGTTTTGGGGCAGGGAAGGGCGAGCAGTACGTC. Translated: CASSFGAGKGEQYV.

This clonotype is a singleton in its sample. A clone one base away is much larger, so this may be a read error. CDR3 protein: CASSLAADGGAEAGELFF. The CDR3, as DNA: TGTGCCAGCAGCTTAGCGGCCGACGGGGGGGCCGAAGCCGGGGAGCTGTTTTTT. This rearrangement joins TRBV11-2 to TRBJ2-2; the match to TRBD2 covers 8 bases. The length of the CDR3 is 18 residues. The V gene end was trimmed by 1 base and the J gene end by 6 bases; junction bases not matched to a gene: 13. The germline V gene encodes CDR1 SGHAT and CDR2 FQNNGV.

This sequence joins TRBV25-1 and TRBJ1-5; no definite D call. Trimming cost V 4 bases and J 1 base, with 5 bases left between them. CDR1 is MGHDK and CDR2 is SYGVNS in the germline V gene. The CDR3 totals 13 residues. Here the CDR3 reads CASSVESNQPQHF. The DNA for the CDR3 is TGTGCCAGCAGTGTCGAGAGCAATCAGCCCCAGCATTTT.

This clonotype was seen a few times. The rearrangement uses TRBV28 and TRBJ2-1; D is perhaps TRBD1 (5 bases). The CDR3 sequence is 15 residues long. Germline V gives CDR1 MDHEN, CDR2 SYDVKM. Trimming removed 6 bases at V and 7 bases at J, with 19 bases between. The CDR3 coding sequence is TGTGCCAGCAGCTTAGTAGGGCAGGGAAGTAATGAGCAGTTCTTC. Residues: CASSLVGQGSNEQFF.

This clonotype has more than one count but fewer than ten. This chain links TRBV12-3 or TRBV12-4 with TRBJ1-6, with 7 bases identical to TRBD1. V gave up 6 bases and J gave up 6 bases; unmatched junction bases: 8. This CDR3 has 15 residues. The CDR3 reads CASRGTGDLNSPLHF. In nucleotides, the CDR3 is TGTGCCAGCAGGGGAACAGGGGACCTTAATTCACCCCTCCACTTT.

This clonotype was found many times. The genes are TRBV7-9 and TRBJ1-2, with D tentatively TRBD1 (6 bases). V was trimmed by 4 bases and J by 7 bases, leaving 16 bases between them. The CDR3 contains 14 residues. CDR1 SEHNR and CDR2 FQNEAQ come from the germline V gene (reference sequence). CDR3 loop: CASSYQGGAAGYTF. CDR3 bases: TGTGCCAGCAGCTACCAAGGGGGGGCTGCTGGCTACACCTTC. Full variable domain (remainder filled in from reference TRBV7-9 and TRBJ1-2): DTGVSQNPRHKITKRGQNVTFRCDPISEHNRLYWYRQTLGQGPEFLTYFQNEAQLEKSRLLSDRFSAERPKGSFSTLEIQRTEQGDSAMYLCASSYQGGAAGYTFGSGTRLTVV.

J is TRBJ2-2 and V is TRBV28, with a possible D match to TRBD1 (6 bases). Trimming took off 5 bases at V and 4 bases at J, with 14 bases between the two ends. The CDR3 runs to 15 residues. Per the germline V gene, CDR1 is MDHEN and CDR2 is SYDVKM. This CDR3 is CASSTRTESTGELFF. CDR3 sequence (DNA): TGTGCCAGCAGTACCCGGACAGAGAGCACCGGGGAGCTGTTTTTT.

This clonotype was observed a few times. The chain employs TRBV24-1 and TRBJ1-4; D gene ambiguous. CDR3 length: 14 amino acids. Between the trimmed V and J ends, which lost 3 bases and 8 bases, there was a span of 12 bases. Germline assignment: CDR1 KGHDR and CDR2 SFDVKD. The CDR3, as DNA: TGTGCCACCAGTGATAGGCGGGAACGCGAAAAACTGTTTTTT. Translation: CATSDRREREKLFF.

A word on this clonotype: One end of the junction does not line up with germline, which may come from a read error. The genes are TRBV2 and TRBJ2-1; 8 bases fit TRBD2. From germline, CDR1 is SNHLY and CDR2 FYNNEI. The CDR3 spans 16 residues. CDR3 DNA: TGTGCCAGCAGGCGAACACGGGGGGGCTCCTTCAATGGGCAGTTCTTC. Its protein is CASRRTRGGSFNGQFF.

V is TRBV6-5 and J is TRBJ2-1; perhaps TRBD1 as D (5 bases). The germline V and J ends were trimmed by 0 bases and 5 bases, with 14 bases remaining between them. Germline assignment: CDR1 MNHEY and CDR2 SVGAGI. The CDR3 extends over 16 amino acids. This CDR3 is CASSYSQSGMDNEQFF. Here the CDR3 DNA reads TGTGCCAGCAGTTACTCGCAGTCAGGGATGGACAATGAGCAGTTCTTC.

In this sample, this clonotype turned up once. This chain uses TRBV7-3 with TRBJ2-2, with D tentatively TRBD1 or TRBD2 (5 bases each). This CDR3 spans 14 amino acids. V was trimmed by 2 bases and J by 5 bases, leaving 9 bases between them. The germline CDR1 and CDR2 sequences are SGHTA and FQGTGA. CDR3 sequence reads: CASSLRDGTGELFF. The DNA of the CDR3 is TGTGCCAGCAGCTTACGGGACGGAACCGGGGAGCTGTTTTTT. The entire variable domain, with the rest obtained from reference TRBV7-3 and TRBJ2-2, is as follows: GAGVSQTPSNKVTEKGKYVELRCDPISGHTALYWYRQSLGQGPEFLIYFQGTGAADDSGLPNDRFFAVRPEGSVSTLKIQRTERGDSAVYLCASSLRDGTGELFFGEGSRLTVL.

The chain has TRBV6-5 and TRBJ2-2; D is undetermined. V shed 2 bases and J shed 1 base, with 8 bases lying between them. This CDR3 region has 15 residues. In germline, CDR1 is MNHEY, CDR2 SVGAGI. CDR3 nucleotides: TGTGCCAGCAGTTACCTGGACGGGAACACCGGGGAGCTGTTTTTT. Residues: CASSYLDGNTGELFF.

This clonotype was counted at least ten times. Here the CDR3 reads CASSGIRGGGGNSPLHF. The CDR3, as DNA: TGTGCCAGCAGTGGAATACGGGGCGGAGGAGGGAATTCACCCCTCCACTTT. The chain has TRBV6-1 and TRBJ1-6; D may be TRBD1 (5 bases). V shed 4 bases and J shed 7 bases, with 20 bases lying between them. Germline values: CDR1 MNHNS, CDR2 SASEGT. The CDR3 loop spans 17 amino acids.

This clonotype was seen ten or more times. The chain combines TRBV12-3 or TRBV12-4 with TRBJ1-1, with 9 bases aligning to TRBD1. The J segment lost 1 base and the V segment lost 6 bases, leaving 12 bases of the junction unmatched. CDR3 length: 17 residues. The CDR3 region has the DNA TGTGCCAGCAGACGTAGGGACAGGGTGAGGGGGAACACTGAAGCTTTCTTT. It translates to CASRRRDRVRGNTEAFF.

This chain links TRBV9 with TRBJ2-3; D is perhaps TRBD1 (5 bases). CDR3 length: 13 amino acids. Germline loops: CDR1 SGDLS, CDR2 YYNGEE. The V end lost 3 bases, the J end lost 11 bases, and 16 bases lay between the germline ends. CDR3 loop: CASSETQEHMQYF. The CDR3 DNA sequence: TGTGCCAGCAGCGAAACACAGGAACATATGCAGTATTTT. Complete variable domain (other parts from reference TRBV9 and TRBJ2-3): DSGVTQTPKHLITATGQRVTLRCSPRSGDLSVYWYQQSLDQGLQFLIQYYNGEERAKGNILERFSAQQFPDLHSELNLSSLELGDSALYFCASSETQEHMQYFGPGTRLTVL.

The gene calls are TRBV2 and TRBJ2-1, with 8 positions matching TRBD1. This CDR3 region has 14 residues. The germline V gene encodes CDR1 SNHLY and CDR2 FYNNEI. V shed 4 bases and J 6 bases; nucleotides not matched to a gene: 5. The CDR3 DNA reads TGTGCCAGCAGTGCCGGGACAGGTGCCAATGAGCAGTTCTTC. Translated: CASSAGTGANEQFF.

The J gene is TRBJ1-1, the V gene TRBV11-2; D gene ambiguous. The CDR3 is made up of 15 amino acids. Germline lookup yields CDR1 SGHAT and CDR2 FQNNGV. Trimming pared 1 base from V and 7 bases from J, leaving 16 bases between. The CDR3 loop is CASSLGVYTDSEAFF. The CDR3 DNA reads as TGTGCCAGCAGCTTAGGGGTTTACACGGATAGTGAAGCTTTCTTT.

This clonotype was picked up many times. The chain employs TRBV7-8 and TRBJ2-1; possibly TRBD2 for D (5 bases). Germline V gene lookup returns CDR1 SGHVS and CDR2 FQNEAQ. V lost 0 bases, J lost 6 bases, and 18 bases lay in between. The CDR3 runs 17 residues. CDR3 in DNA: TGTGCCAGCAGCTTAGCGGGTGCTAGCCTAGGATCCAATGAGCAGTTCTTC. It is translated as CASSLAGASLGSNEQFF.

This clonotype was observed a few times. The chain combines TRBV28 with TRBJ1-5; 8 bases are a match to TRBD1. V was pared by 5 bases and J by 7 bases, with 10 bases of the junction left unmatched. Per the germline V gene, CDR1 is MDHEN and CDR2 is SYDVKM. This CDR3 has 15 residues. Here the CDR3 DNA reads TGTGCCAGCAGTCCCTGGACAGGGATCGGACAGCCCCAGCATTTT. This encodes CASSPWTGIGQPQHF. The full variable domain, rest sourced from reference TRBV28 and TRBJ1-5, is DVKVTQSSRYLVKRTGEKVFLECVQDMDHENMFWYRQDPGLGLRLIYFSYDVKMKEKGDIPEGYSVSREKKERFSLILESASTNQTSMYLCASSPWTGIGQPQHFGDGTRLSIL.